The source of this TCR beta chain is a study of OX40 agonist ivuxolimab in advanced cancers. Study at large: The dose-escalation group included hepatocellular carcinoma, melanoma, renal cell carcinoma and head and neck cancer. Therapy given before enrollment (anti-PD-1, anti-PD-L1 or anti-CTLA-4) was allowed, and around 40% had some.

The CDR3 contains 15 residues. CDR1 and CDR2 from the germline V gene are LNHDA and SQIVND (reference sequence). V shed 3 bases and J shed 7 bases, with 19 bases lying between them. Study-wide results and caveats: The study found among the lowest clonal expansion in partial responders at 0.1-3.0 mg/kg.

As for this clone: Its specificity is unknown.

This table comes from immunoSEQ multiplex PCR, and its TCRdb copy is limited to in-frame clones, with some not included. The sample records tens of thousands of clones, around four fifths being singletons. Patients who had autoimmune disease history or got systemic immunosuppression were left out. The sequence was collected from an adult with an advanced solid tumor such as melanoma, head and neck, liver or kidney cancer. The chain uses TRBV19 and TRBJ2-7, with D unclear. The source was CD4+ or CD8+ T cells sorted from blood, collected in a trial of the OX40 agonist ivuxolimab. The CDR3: CASSIFGAGFREQYF. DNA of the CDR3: TGTGCCAGTAGTATTTTCGGAGCTGGCTTTCGGGAGCAGTACTTC.